The 21 T cell receptor beta chains given below trace back to one sample, sequenced in a study of T-cell reconstitution after alpha-beta-depleted transplantation in children. During its preparation, the TCRbeta library received unique molecular identifiers. TCRdb recomputed calls from the PCR reads with MiXCR, one row per CDR3 protein. In the table there are 200,000 to 250,000 distinct CDR3 sequences, over 9.5% of which are singletons. Sequencing was performed on PBMCs from the stem cell graft donor, taken from the stem cell graft. All receptors come from a human donor who donated a stem cell graft to a child with SCID.

Concerning this clonotype: Compared with germline, one end of the junction differs, possibly owing to a read error. The rearrangement links TRBV12-3 or TRBV12-4 to TRBJ2-1; D unclear. This CDR3 contains 11 residues. The CDR3 region is CVSSLVGEQFF. The CDR3 nucleotides are TGTGTCAGCAGCTTAGTGGGTGAGCAGTTCTTC.

In its sample, this clonotype was seen many times. The chain couples TRBV5-6 to TRBJ1-2, with unresolved D. The CDR3 is made up of 16 amino acids. V lost 1 base and J lost 6, with 19 bases in between. Looked up from germline, CDR1 is SGHDT and CDR2 is YYEEEE. DNA of the CDR3: TGTGCCAGCAGCTTGTTACAGAGGAGCCTGTTTCATGGCTACACCTTC. Amino acids: CASSLLQRSLFHGYTF.

The chain links TRBV5-1 to TRBJ2-7, with D perhaps matching TRBD2 (6 bases). CDR1 and CDR2 (germline): SGHRS, YFSETQ. V was pared by 3 bases and J by 7 bases, with 11 bases between. The CDR3 spans 12 residues. CDR3 protein: CASSSDGGEQYF. As DNA, the CDR3 is TGCGCCAGCAGCTCGGACGGGGGTGAGCAGTACTTC.

This clonotype was recorded at least ten times. The V call is TRBV20-1, the J call TRBJ1-6; D is perhaps TRBD1 (5 bases). The CDR3 is 18 amino acids. Germline CDR1 and CDR2: DFQATT and SNEGSKA (reference sequence). V lost 6 bases and J 0 bases, leaving 21 bases between the germline ends. CDR3 DNA sequence: TGCAGTGCCACCAGCGGGGCAGTCCATACCTCCTATAATTCACCCCTCCACTTT. Residues: CSATSGAVHTSYNSPLHF.

In its sample, this clonotype was seen many times. The rearrangement joins TRBV4-1 to TRBJ2-1, with TRBD2 matching 9 bases. The trim removed 3 bases at V and 2 bases at J, leaving 5 bases unmatched. Germline loops: CDR1 MGHRA, CDR2 YSYEKL. CDR3 length equals 16 residues. The CDR3 region has the DNA TGCGCCAGCAGCCAGAGCGGGGGGATCACCTACAATGAGCAGTTCTTC. Translating gives CASSQSGGITYNEQFF.

This clonotype came up many times. The chain joins TRBV29-1 to TRBJ2-7; 9 bases align to TRBD1. CDR3 size: 13 residues. Trimming took 4 bases from V and 3 from J; bases not matched to a gene: 4. Germline-derived CDR1 and CDR2 are SQVTM and ANQGSEA. The chain's CDR3 is CSVGTGEGYEQYF. The CDR3 DNA reads as TGCAGCGTTGGGACAGGGGAAGGCTACGAGCAGTACTTC.

In regard to this clonotype: This clone may be a read error of a much larger clone one base away. The J gene is TRBJ1-6, the V gene TRBV3-1, with 9 bases fitting TRBD1. The CDR3 consists of 15 residues. With V trimmed by 8 bases and J by 5 bases, 7 bases remained unmatched. Germline V gene sequence: CDR1 LGHDT, CDR2 YNNKEL (reference sequence). Written as DNA, the CDR3 is TGTGCCAGCTCTGGAAGGGACAGGGATAATTCACCCCTCCACTTT. As protein: CASSGRDRDNSPLHF.

This clonotype was detected ten times or more. CDR3 in DNA: TGTGCCAGCAGCCCCAGGGAGGGGGGCTCGGATACGCAGTATTTT. It translates to CASSPREGGSDTQYF. The chain joins TRBV4-2 to TRBJ2-3; D may be TRBD2 (7 bases). Germline V gives CDR1 LGHNA, CDR2 YNFKEQ. V lost 4 bases, J lost 6 bases, and 17 bases lay in between. The CDR3 is made up of 15 amino acids.

This clonotype was recorded many times. The chain employs TRBV5-6 and TRBJ2-7, with D perhaps TRBD1 (6 bases). The CDR3 covers 14 residues. Per germline, CDR1 SGHDT and CDR2 YYEEEE. V was pared by 1 base and J by 6 bases, with 14 bases between. The CDR3 DNA reads TGTGCCAGCAGCTTGACAGGGAACGCGATCGAGCAGTACTTC. As protein: CASSLTGNAIEQYF.

Ten or more counts support this clonotype. The chain couples TRBV5-1 to TRBJ2-5; TRBD1 might be the D (6 bases). Germline values: CDR1 SGHRS, CDR2 YFSETQ. Trimming shortened V by 3 bases and J by 1 base, and 10 bases separated the two germline ends. The CDR3 totals 14 residues. This CDR3 reads CASSSGQPQETQYF. CDR3 coding DNA: TGCGCCAGCAGCTCCGGACAGCCCCAAGAGACCCAGTACTTC.

V is TRBV6-2 or TRBV6-3 and J is TRBJ2-7, with a tentative D call TRBD1 (6 bases). V was pared by 7 bases and J by 2 bases, with 15 bases between. CDR1 MNHEY and CDR2 SVGEGT come from the germline V gene. The CDR3 spans 14 residues. The DNA for the CDR3 is TGTGCCAGCATGTGGGCAGGGGCCACCTACGAGCAGTACTTC. Its translation: CASMWAGATYEQYF.

This clonotype was observed many times. The chain employs TRBV7-2 and TRBJ2-1, with 10 positions matching TRBD2. The CDR3 covers 16 residues. The junction had 13 bases not matched to a gene; V was cut back by 5 bases and J by 9 bases. Germline CDR1 is SGHTA and CDR2 is FQGNSA. CDR3 residues: CASSRHSGGFMSEQFF. The DNA of the CDR3 is TGTGCCAGCAGCCGACATAGCGGGGGGTTTATGAGTGAGCAGTTCTTC.

Remarks on this clonotype: This may arise from a read error, as a much more abundant clone is one base away. The rearrangement uses TRBV29-1 and TRBJ1-1; no clear D. The V gene's germline CDR1 is SQVTM and CDR2 ANQGSEA. The CDR3 is 12 amino acids. V gave up 7 bases and J gave up 3 bases, with 12 bases separating them. The CDR3 DNA reads TGCAGCGCTGACCTAAGGGACACTGAAGCTTTCTTT. This encodes CSADLRDTEAFF. Variable domain in full (rest from reference TRBV29-1 and TRBJ1-1): SAVISQKPSRDICQRGTSLTIQCQVDSQVTMMFWYRQQPGQSLTLIATANQGSEATYESGFVIDKFPISRPNLTFSTLTVSNMSPEDSSIYLCSADLRDTEAFFGQGTRLTVV.

This clonotype showed up many times. This chain links TRBV12-3 or TRBV12-4 with TRBJ2-2; 8 bases fit TRBD1. CDR3 length: 15 residues. The V gene end was trimmed by 4 bases and the J gene end by 0 bases; junction bases not matched to a gene: 1. The CDR3 sequence is CASSSTGANTGELFF. The CDR3 DNA is TGTGCCAGCAGTTCGACAGGGGCGAACACCGGGGAGCTGTTTTTT.

This clonotype was counted at least ten times. This chain links TRBV6-6 with TRBJ2-2; D is uncertain. Trimming shortened V by 7 bases and J by 3 bases, and 6 bases separated the two germline ends. CDR3 size: 12 residues. The germline V gene has CDR1 MNHNY and CDR2 SVGAGI (reference sequence). The CDR3 protein is CASNDYTGELFF. CDR3 sequence (DNA): TGTGCCAGCAATGATTACACCGGGGAGCTGTTTTTT.

This clonotype has at least ten counts. The CDR3 here is CASSTTWGTGRKTFAYGYTF. The CDR3 nucleotides read TGCGCCAGCAGCACCACTTGGGGTACAGGGAGGAAAACCTTCGCCTATGGCTACACCTTC. The rearrangement uses TRBV5-1 and TRBJ1-2; TRBD1 might be the D (6 bases). The CDR3 totals 20 residues. Trimming stripped 4 bases from V and 4 bases from J, with 32 bases between. In germline, CDR1 is SGHRS, CDR2 YFSETQ.

The sample holds many counts of this clonotype. The chain uses TRBV2 and TRBJ2-2, with TRBD2 matching 7 bases. V trimming: 10 bases; J trimming: 4 bases; junction bases outside the gene matches: 9. The CDR3 length is 14 residues. Germline V lookup: CDR1 SNHLY, CDR2 FYNNEI. In nucleotides, the CDR3 is TGTGCCACCCTGGGGGGGATTGGCACCGGGGAGCTGTTTTTT. Amino acid sequence: CATLGGIGTGELFF.

In this sample, this clonotype turned up many times. The V call is TRBV7-9, the J call TRBJ1-5; D not resolved. The V gene's germline CDR1 is SEHNR and CDR2 FQNEAQ (reference sequence). The CDR3 sequence is 14 residues long. V gave up 3 bases and J gave up 8 bases, with 14 bases separating them. The chain's CDR3 is CASSFGLISEPQHF. The CDR3 DNA reads as TGTGCCAGCAGCTTTGGGCTAATCAGTGAGCCCCAGCATTTT.

The sample holds many counts of this clonotype. V is TRBV6-5 and J is TRBJ2-2, with D possibly TRBD1 on 7 matching bases. Germline V lookup: CDR1 MNHEY, CDR2 SVGAGI. V lost 6 bases to trimming and J lost 3 bases, with 11 bases between them. This CDR3 is 14 amino acids long. CDR3 sequence (DNA): TGTGCCAGCAGCGGGGGACAGTACACCGGGGAGCTGTTTTTT. Protein sequence: CASSGGQYTGELFF.

This clonotype was recorded many times. This chain uses TRBV19 with TRBJ1-5; perhaps TRBD1 as D (5 bases). V lost 7 bases, J lost 7 bases, and 26 bases lay in between. CDR3 length: 17 amino acids. The germline CDR1 and CDR2 sequences are LNHDA and SQIVND (reference sequence). The CDR3 bases are TGTGCCAGTACCCCCCAGAAGGACAAGGGAATAGGGCAGCCCCAGCATTTT. Amino acids: CASTPQKDKGIGQPQHF.

This clonotype was seen many times. The chain uses TRBV20-1 and TRBJ2-7, with 12 positions matching TRBD1. Germline V gene lookup returns CDR1 DFQATT and CDR2 SNEGSKA (reference sequence). This CDR3 region has 13 residues. V shed 7 bases, J shed 0 bases, and the junction held 1 base outside the gene matches. CDR3 residues: CSGGQGASYEQYF. CDR3 nucleotide sequence: TGCAGTGGGGGACAGGGGGCCTCCTACGAGCAGTACTTC.